These 5 T cell receptor beta chains were all obtained from the same sample, sequenced in a study of blood T cells in healthy people across ages. Using a J-beta primer mix together with a sample-barcoded 5' primer, a second PCR was run for about 6 to 12 cycles. TCRdb called the 5' RACE reads again in MiXCR, with one record for every CDR3 protein. Seen here are some 1.4 million distinct CDR3 sequences, approximately 40% observed once, and the top ten hold less than 8%. Sequenced material: blood. These receptors were taken from a young woman in good health.

This clonotype has a count of ten or more. This chain joins TRBV10-3 and TRBJ2-3; no reliable D call. The germline V gene encodes CDR1 ENHRY and CDR2 SYGVKD. CDR3 length equals 13 residues. The V end lost 1 base, the J end lost 4 bases, and 6 bases lay between the germline ends. CDR3 amino acids: CAISEFRADTQYF. CDR3 nucleotide sequence: TGTGCCATCAGTGAGTTCCGGGCAGATACGCAGTATTTT.

The chain is built from TRBV3-1 and TRBJ2-1; D is possibly TRBD1 (6 bases). V gave up 3 bases and J gave up 12 bases, with 15 bases separating them. The CDR3 has 13 residues. From germline, CDR1 is LGHDT and CDR2 YNNKEL (reference sequence). The CDR3 bases are TGTGCCAGCAGCCACGCCATGGGACAAGGGCAGTTCTTC. It yields the protein CASSHAMGQGQFF.

About this clonotype itself: The junction departs from the called germline gene at one end, perhaps through a read error. The V call is TRBV5-1, the J call TRBJ2-7, with 8 positions matching TRBD2. Germline CDR1 and CDR2: SGHRS and YFSETQ. This CDR3 region has 16 residues. The CDR3 loop is CAGSLRLAGPSYEQYF. CDR3 bases: TGCGCCGGCAGCTTAAGGTTAGCGGGGCCCTCCTACGAGCAGTACTTC.

The V gene is TRBV18, the J gene TRBJ1-5, with 8 bases fitting TRBD1. The V gene's germline CDR1 is KGHSH and CDR2 LQKENI. V lost 6 bases to trimming and J lost 7 bases; unmatched junction nucleotides: 5. The CDR3 runs 13 residues. This chain's CDR3 is CASSADRGQPQHF. The CDR3 DNA reads TGTGCCAGCTCGGCAGACAGGGGACAGCCCCAGCATTTT.

The table lists this clonotype with a few counts. This sequence joins TRBV20-1 and TRBJ2-7, with 7 nucleotides matching TRBD2. CDR1 is DFQATT, CDR2 SNEGSKA, per germline (reference sequence). There are 14 residues in the CDR3. V was clipped by 3 bases and J by 0 bases; unmatched bases: 5. The CDR3 region is CSASKAGSSYEQYF. The CDR3 DNA sequence: TGCAGTGCTAGTAAAGCGGGGAGCTCCTACGAGCAGTACTTC.